This entry concerns a single T cell receptor (beta chain). Its antigen is not identified. The PCR made use of 60 Vbeta and 13 Jbeta primers. In the authors' workflow: Roughly 11 million shared chains were among around 80 million unique TCR beta chains counted in a later analysis. Sequenced by immunoSEQ multiplex PCR; TCRdb stores in-frame clones only, minus some. For V, J and clone size, that table is used; D and trimming come from the DNA. The repertoire has roughly 290,000 clones, roughly 90% of them found once; the top ten carry more than 2%. This sample was taken from a study of cytomegalovirus exposure and HLA in healthy donors. Study results and caveats: In a later analysis, TCR association rates varied by HLA locus: DRB1 most, HLA-C fewest. In a later analysis, a missense DCLRE1C variant was linked to TCR beta V- and J-gene trimming. Most of the TCR beta V segments (in an earlier analysis) were productive either about 87% or about 30% of the time.

Germline loops: CDR1 SGHRS, CDR2 YFSETQ. The CDR3 spans 15 residues. V was shortened by 0 bases and J by 2 bases, with 9 bases between the two germline ends. The sample was PBMCs. The V call is TRBV5-1, the J call TRBJ2-1; the D gene is possibly TRBD1 (6 bases). The TCR was taken from a woman aged 18 to 35 in good health and CMV-seronegative. The CDR3, as DNA: TGCGCCAGCAGCTTGGCCGGACAGCCCTACAATGAGCAGTTCTTC. Translating it yields CASSLAGQPYNEQFF.